This is a list of T cell receptor beta chains from one sample in a study of PD-1 blockade in classical Hodgkin lymphoma. Profiling relied on immunoSEQ multiplex PCR, and the TCRdb table lists in-frame clones only, not all of them. There are 49,000 or so clones in the sample; less than 85% occur only once, and about 20% lies in the top ten. The specimen was peripheral blood mononuclear cells (PBMCs), collected before the second cycle of nivolumab. These receptors all come from a human donor with classical Hodgkin lymphoma. Both conserved end residues are part of each CDR3. The order of the fields is CDR3 DNA, CDR3 protein, V gene, clone size, D gene, J gene. The D gene is left open where the match is weak. Some rows mark clone size as missing; the rest say once, few, many or name a class of expanded clone.

CDR3nt: TGTGCCAGCGGCTCAAGACGCACAGATACGCAGTATTTT
CDR3aa: CASGSRRTDTQYF
v_gene: TRBV7-2
abundance: -
d_gene: -
j_gene: TRBJ2-3

CDR3nt: TGCGCCAGCAGACTAGTATCCGGGACAGTCTATGAGCAGTTCTTC
CDR3aa: CASRLVSGTVYEQFF
v_gene: TRBV5-1
abundance: -
d_gene: TRBD1
j_gene: TRBJ2-1

CDR3nt: TGCGCCAGCAGCCCCGCCCCGGGACTAGGCACAGATACGCAGTATTTT
CDR3aa: CASSPAPGLGTDTQYF
v_gene: TRBV5-1
abundance: few
d_gene: TRBD2
j_gene: TRBJ2-3

CDR3nt: TGTGCCAGCACCGGAGACAGGGCCAAAGGAAACACCATATATTTT
CDR3aa: CASTGDRAKGNTIYF
v_gene: TRBV6-1
abundance: once
d_gene: TRBD1
j_gene: TRBJ1-3

CDR3nt: TGTGCCAGCAGCGTAGTATCTGGAGAGACCCAGTACTTC
CDR3aa: CASSVVSGETQYF
v_gene: TRBV9
abundance: -
d_gene: -
j_gene: TRBJ2-5

CDR3nt: TGTGCCAGCAGTTACCGTTTCTATGGCCCGAACACCGGGGAGCTGTTTTTT
CDR3aa: CASSYRFYGPNTGELFF
v_gene: TRBV27
abundance: -
d_gene: -
j_gene: TRBJ2-2

CDR3nt: TGTGCCAGCCGAGGGACTCCCTCCTACGAGCAGTACTTC
CDR3aa: CASRGTPSYEQYF
v_gene: TRBV5-5
abundance: -
d_gene: -
j_gene: TRBJ2-7

CDR3nt: TGTGCCAGCAGCTCACCGGACCGGGGGGCTTTCTTT
CDR3aa: CASSSPDRGAFF
v_gene: TRBV6-6
abundance: few
d_gene: -
j_gene: TRBJ1-1

CDR3nt: TGTGCCAGCTCACCGCCAGACTCCGTCTCCTACAATGAGCAGTTCTTC
CDR3aa: CASSPPDSVSYNEQFF
v_gene: TRBV18
abundance: -
d_gene: -
j_gene: TRBJ2-1

CDR3nt: TGCGCCAGCAGCCAAGAAGGCAGGGCGCCTATTGAAGCTTTCTTT
CDR3aa: CASSQEGRAPIEAFF
v_gene: TRBV4-1
abundance: once
d_gene: -
j_gene: TRBJ1-1

CDR3nt: TGTGCCAGCAGCAATCCCACAGGGAACGGCTACACCTTC
CDR3aa: CASSNPTGNGYTF
v_gene: TRBV5-8
abundance: -
d_gene: -
j_gene: TRBJ1-2

CDR3nt: TGCAGCGTTGGGGAATGGGGTACTGAAGCTTTCTTT
CDR3aa: CSVGEWGTEAFF
v_gene: TRBV29-1
abundance: -
d_gene: -
j_gene: TRBJ1-1

CDR3nt: TGTGCCAGCTCACCATTGACTGCCTGGACCGGGGAGCTGTTTTTT
CDR3aa: CASSPLTAWTGELFF
v_gene: TRBV18
abundance: -
d_gene: -
j_gene: TRBJ2-2

CDR3nt: TGTGCCAGCAGCGCCGGTGGGCCTGAGCAGTACTTC
CDR3aa: CASSAGGPEQYF
v_gene: TRBV7-2
abundance: -
d_gene: -
j_gene: TRBJ2-7

CDR3nt: TGTGCCAGCAGCTTGCGTTTTTCGGACAGGGTTTCCAACTATGGCTACACCTTC
CDR3aa: CASSLRFSDRVSNYGYTF
v_gene: TRBV5-5
abundance: -
d_gene: TRBD1
j_gene: TRBJ1-2

CDR3nt: TGTGCCAGCAGTCTCCTCCTTACAGGTGGGTCCTACAATGAGCAGTTCTTC
CDR3aa: CASSLLLTGGSYNEQFF
v_gene: TRBV7-8
abundance: many
d_gene: -
j_gene: TRBJ2-1

CDR3nt: TGTGCCAGCAGCCAAGACCCTAGAAGGAGTAACAATCAGCCCCAGCATTTT
CDR3aa: CASSQDPRRSNNQPQHF
v_gene: TRBV7-2
abundance: -
d_gene: -
j_gene: TRBJ1-5